This T cell receptor beta chain is drawn from a study of blood T cells in healthy people across ages. This clonotype has just a few counts. The germline gives CDR1 SQVTM, CDR2 ANQGSEA. CDR3 length: 10 residues. Trimming cost V 7 bases and J 6 bases, with 8 bases left between them. Next came a second PCR, run for about 7 to 11 cycles, which used a sample-barcoded 5' primer along with a J-beta primer mix. TCRdb analysed the 5' RACE reads with MiXCR anew, one entry per CDR3 protein. The table records about 1,000,000 distinct CDR3 sequences, 40% to 55% of them present only once. This chain joins TRBV29-1 and TRBJ2-3; no clear D. The sequence came from an older woman in good health. Specimen: blood. This CDR3 is CSALGDTQYF. The CDR3 DNA follows: TGCAGCGCCCTGGGGGATACGCAGTATTTT.